This TCR beta chain came from a study of blood T cell repertoires in COVID-19. Study as a whole: Whether acute or convalescent, the COVID-19 samples came from the United States, Italy and Spain. Sample material is recorded as cDNA or gDNA derived from T cells, B-cell-depleted T cells, or PBMCs.

Germline-derived CDR1 and CDR2 are KGHSH and LQKENI. This CDR3 region has 13 residues. V gave up 3 bases and J gave up 3 bases, with 8 bases separating them. Per the original methods: Amplification of reference gene primers was used by the study to estimate nucleated cell counts. Libraries were prepared by immunoSEQ multiplex PCR; TCRdb keeps only in-frame clonotypes and omits some of them. V, J and clone size were drawn from that table, and D and trimming were deduced from the DNA. The data contain around 20,000 clones, approximately 94% of them singletons. This clone was seen a single time. The sequenced sample consisted of peripheral blood. The clonotype was recovered from a human donor in a cohort sampled during active COVID-19. The J gene is TRBJ2-5, the V gene TRBV18; D is possibly TRBD2 (5 bases). For the CDR3, the DNA is TGTGCCAGCTCACCCCGGGGAAAAGAGACCCAGTACTTC. As protein: CASSPRGKETQYF.